Following are 17 T cell receptor beta chains from one sample sequenced in a study of blood T cell repertoires in COVID-19 (dated by TCRdb to about 2020). Receptor amplification or capture employed the immunoSEQ multiplex PCR assay. TCRdb carries this immuneACCESS record with in-frame sequences only. Its versions omit some clonotypes, under half of them owing to an unresolved V gene in the studies checked, with the rest unexplained. For this sample the table gives about 91,000 clones, of which around 80% were detected only once. In total, the top ten clones hold approximately 6.7% of the sample. The sequenced sample was peripheral blood. The receptors originated from a man in his fifties or sixties with active or convalescent COVID-19.

This chain joins TRBV24-1 and TRBJ2-3; D gene unclear. Trimming removed 1 base at V and 0 bases at J, with 7 bases between. The CDR3 has 15 amino acids. The germline V gene has CDR1 KGHDR and CDR2 SFDVKD. CDR3 residues: CATSDFAGSTDTQYF. The DNA of the CDR3 is TGTGCCACCAGTGATTTTGCAGGTAGCACAGATACGCAGTATTTT.

V usage is TRBV5-5 and J usage is TRBJ2-6; the match to TRBD1 covers 8 bases. V trimming: 4 bases; J trimming: 1 base; junction bases outside the gene matches: 10. In germline, CDR1 is SGHKS, CDR2 YYEKEE (reference sequence). This CDR3 has 18 residues. The CDR3 sequence is CASSTGQGGVSGANVLTF. The CDR3 nucleotides read TGTGCCAGCAGCACCGGACAGGGTGGTGTTTCTGGGGCCAACGTCCTGACTTTC.

The chain joins TRBV30 to TRBJ2-1; weak D call: TRBD2 (5 bases). CDR1 and CDR2 (germline): GTSNPN, SVGIG (reference sequence). Trimming stripped 0 bases from V and 0 bases from J, with 12 bases between. The CDR3 has 16 residues. The CDR3 sequence is CAWSVRGQSSYNEQFF. The CDR3 bases are TGTGCCTGGAGTGTACGGGGTCAGAGCTCCTACAATGAGCAGTTCTTC.

The table lists this clone with a count of one. The chain employs TRBV4-1 and TRBJ2-1; D might be TRBD1 (6 bases). CDR1 and CDR2 (germline): MGHRA, YSYEKL. CDR3 length equals 13 residues. V was cut by 9 bases and J by 7 bases, with 16 bases left in between. CDR3 sequence: CASTGSIGNEQFF. In nucleotides, the CDR3 is TGCGCCAGTACAGGGTCCATCGGGAATGAGCAGTTCTTC.

The chain joins TRBV4-1 to TRBJ2-3; maybe TRBD2 (6 bases). The CDR3 covers 16 residues. In germline, CDR1 is MGHRA, CDR2 YSYEKL. V lost 0 bases and J 1 base, leaving 11 bases between the germline ends. The CDR3 region has the DNA TGCGCCAGCAGCCAAGAAGGGACTTTTGGCACAGATACGCAGTATTTT. It yields the protein CASSQEGTFGTDTQYF.

The chain joins TRBV5-1 to TRBJ2-5, with 14 nucleotides matching TRBD2. Germline loops: CDR1 SGHRS, CDR2 YFSETQ. The ends lost 0 bases at V and 6 bases at J; junction bases unmatched: 4. The CDR3 has 16 residues. The CDR3 nucleotides are TGCGCCAGCAGCTTGGAGGGACTAGCGGGGGCGCAGACCCAGTACTTC. Translation gives CASSLEGLAGAQTQYF.

The chain uses TRBV6-1 and TRBJ1-4; D is undetermined. The CDR3 is 12 residues long. Trimming shortened V by 0 bases and J by 8 bases, and 4 bases separated the two germline ends. Germline V lookup: CDR1 MNHNS, CDR2 SASEGT. CDR3 loop: CASSEAREKLFF. The CDR3 bases are TGTGCCAGCAGTGAAGCCAGAGAAAAACTGTTTTTT.

About this clone itself: The junction and the germline gene differ at one end; a read error may be behind it. The V gene is TRBV27, the J gene TRBJ2-1; tentatively, D is TRBD1 or TRBD2 (5 bases each). This CDR3 spans 15 amino acids. CDR1 is MNHEY, CDR2 SMNVEV, per germline (reference sequence). The CDR3 sequence: CASSISGSSYNEQFF. DNA for the CDR3: TGTGCCAGCAGTATATCAGGGAGCTCCTACAATGAGCAGTTCTTC.

The genes are TRBV9 and TRBJ2-5; 10 bases match TRBD2. Germline CDR1 SGDLS, CDR2 YYNGEE. The ends lost 6 bases at V and 1 base at J; junction bases unmatched: 6. The CDR3 covers 15 residues. The CDR3 nucleotides read TGTGCCAGCACCTCTAGCGGGGGATCCCAAGAGACCCAGTACTTC. Translated, it gives CASTSSGGSQETQYF.

This chain joins TRBV24-1 and TRBJ1-6; D is perhaps TRBD1 (6 bases). Between the trimmed V and J ends, which lost 3 bases and 6 bases, there was a span of 8 bases. The CDR3 runs 14 residues. Per germline, CDR1 KGHDR and CDR2 SFDVKD. The CDR3 here is CATSDGQFNSPLHF. The CDR3 nucleotides read TGTGCCACCAGTGATGGACAGTTTAATTCACCCCTCCACTTT.

The chain joins TRBV5-1 to TRBJ2-7; 7 nucleotides agree with TRBD1. CDR1 SGHRS and CDR2 YFSETQ come from the germline V gene. The V and J ends lost 0 bases and 3 bases, in that order; junction bases with no gene match: 6. CDR3 length equals 15 residues. CDR3 loop: CASSLGDRAHYEQYV. Written as DNA, the CDR3 is TGCGCCAGCAGCTTGGGAGACAGGGCCCACTACGAGCAGTACGTC.

DNA for the CDR3: TGTGCCAGCAGTTCCCAGCAGGGCAGCAATCAGCCCCAGCATTTT. As protein: CASSSQQGSNQPQHF. This chain connects TRBV28 to TRBJ1-5; possible D gene TRBD1, 5 bases. This CDR3 comprises 15 residues. Germline V gene lookup returns CDR1 MDHEN and CDR2 SYDVKM. The V end lost 4 bases, the J end lost 1 base, and 11 bases lay between the germline ends.

The CDR3 DNA is TGCAGCGTCAGAACAGGGGGGGACGAGCAGTACGTC. Translating it yields CSVRTGGDEQYV. J is TRBJ2-7 and V is TRBV29-1, with D possibly TRBD1 on 8 matching bases. Germline V lookup: CDR1 SQVTM, CDR2 ANQGSEA. CDR3 length equals 12 residues. V gave up 6 bases and J gave up 5 bases, with 14 bases separating them.

The CDR3 region is CASSFQTGGSSPLHF. The CDR3 bases are TGTGCCAGCAGTTTTCAGACAGGGGGTAGTTCACCCCTCCACTTT. This rearrangement joins TRBV27 to TRBJ1-6; the match to TRBD1 covers 9 bases. V lost 3 bases and J lost 9; bases outside the gene matches: 6. The CDR3 consists of 15 residues. Germline-derived CDR1 and CDR2 are MNHEY and SMNVEV (reference sequence).

This clone was found once. The chain joins TRBV11-2 to TRBJ2-7; D is unresolved. CDR1 is SGHAT and CDR2 is FQNNGV in the germline V gene. Trimming removed 7 bases from V and 1 base from J, with 11 bases in between. There are 13 residues in the CDR3. The CDR3 loop is CASIYLPSYEQYV. CDR3 bases: TGTGCCAGCATCTACCTGCCTTCCTACGAGCAGTACGTC.

With regard to this clone: The sample holds other DNA sequences that translate to the same CDR3. The rearrangement links TRBV11-2 to TRBJ2-1; 12 bases map to TRBD2. The V gene end was trimmed by 5 bases and the J gene end by 3 bases; junction bases not matched to a gene: 2. The germline gives CDR1 SGHAT, CDR2 FQNNGV. This CDR3 has 15 residues. The CDR3 protein is CASSLAGGFYNEQFF. The CDR3 DNA is TGTGCCAGCAGCCTAGCGGGGGGGTTCTACAATGAGCAGTTCTTC.

The V call is TRBV3-1 (or the pseudogene TRBV3-2), the J call TRBJ2-7; 8 positions match TRBD1. Germline trimming cut 4 bases from V and 9 bases from J; bases unmatched to any gene: 11. Germline values: CDR1 LGHDT, CDR2 YNNKEL (reference sequence). This CDR3 region has 14 residues. DNA for the CDR3: TGTGCCAGCAGCCCGGGACAGGCCCCCGAGTGGCAGTACTTC. This translates into CASSPGQAPEWQYF.